This T cell receptor beta chain was found in a study of cytomegalovirus exposure and HLA in healthy donors. Study conclusions and caveats: Reports showed the classifier diagnosing cytomegalovirus status with high specificity and sensitivity. In presence/absence analyses, roughly uniform sequencing depth across donors was assumed.

The CDR3 covers 13 residues. Germline lookup yields CDR1 LNHNV and CDR2 YYDKDF (reference sequence). Trimming took off 2 bases at V and 7 bases at J, with 12 bases between the two ends. It was with 60 Vbeta and 13 Jbeta primers that the PCR ran. The method was immunoSEQ multiplex PCR; TCRdb's version includes in-frame clones alone and lacks a portion of them. The sample yields some 180,000 clones, less than 90% seen once. To note about this clone: Its antigen is unknown.

The rearrangement links TRBV15 to TRBJ2-7; D may be TRBD1 (6 bases). The source is a girl in the first two years of life in good health and CMV-seronegative. Sequences were obtained from PBMCs. The CDR3 region is CATSRRQGSEQYF. The CDR3, as DNA: TGTGCCACCAGCAGACGGCAGGGGAGTGAGCAGTACTTC.